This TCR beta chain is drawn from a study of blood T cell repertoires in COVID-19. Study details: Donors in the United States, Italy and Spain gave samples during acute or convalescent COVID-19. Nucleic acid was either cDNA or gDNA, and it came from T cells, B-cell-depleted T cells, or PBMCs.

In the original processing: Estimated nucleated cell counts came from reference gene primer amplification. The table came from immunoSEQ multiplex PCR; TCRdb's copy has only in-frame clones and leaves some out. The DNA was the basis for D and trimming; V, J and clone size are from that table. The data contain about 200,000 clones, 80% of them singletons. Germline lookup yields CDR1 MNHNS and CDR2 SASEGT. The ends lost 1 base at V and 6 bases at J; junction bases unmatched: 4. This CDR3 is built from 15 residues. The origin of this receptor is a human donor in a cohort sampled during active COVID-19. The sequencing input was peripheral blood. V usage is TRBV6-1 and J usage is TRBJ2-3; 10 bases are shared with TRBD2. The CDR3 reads CASSEVVAGGDTQYF. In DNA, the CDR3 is TGTGCCAGCAGTGAAGTTGTAGCGGGGGGTGATACGCAGTATTTT.